The 9 T cell receptor beta chains listed next were all sequenced from one sample in a study of cytomegalovirus exposure and HLA in healthy donors (dated by TCRdb to between 2016 and 2019). Library generation was performed with the immunoSEQ multiplex PCR assay. For the multiplex PCR, a mixture combining 60 forward primers for TCR Vbeta segments and 13 reverse primers for TCR Jbeta segments was used. Drawn from immuneACCESS, this table holds only the in-frame rearrangements with V and J called that TCRdb kept. Clones are partly lost; checked studies trace under half to an unresolved V gene and leave the rest unexplained. The sample table lists 150,000 to 200,000 clones, more than 75% of them with a count of one. The ten largest clonotypes hold approximately 0.23% of the sample. Source material: PBMCs. The receptors were gathered from a girl under three years old in good health and CMV-seronegative.

The chain couples TRBV7-2 to TRBJ1-2; 9 bases are shared with TRBD1. CDR3 size: 14 residues. With 2 bases clipped from V and 4 bases from J, the junction kept 2 bases outside the gene matches. Germline V gives CDR1 SGHTA, CDR2 FQGNSA. CDR3 bases: TGTGCCAGCAGCTTAAAGGGACAGGGCTATGGCTACACCTTC. Amino acid sequence: CASSLKGQGYGYTF.

V usage is TRBV6-1 and J usage is TRBJ2-7; a possible D gene is TRBD2 (5 bases). The CDR3 spans 14 residues. Trimming took 10 bases from V and 2 from J, leaving 18 bases between them. The germline V gene encodes CDR1 MNHNS and CDR2 SASEGT. The CDR3: CANLFRGPPYEQYF. The CDR3 DNA follows: TGTGCCAACCTATTCAGAGGGCCTCCCTACGAGCAGTACTTC.

V gene TRBV29-1 combines with J gene TRBJ1-5, with TRBD1 matching 7 bases. The V gene end was trimmed by 6 bases and the J gene end by 5 bases; junction bases not matched to a gene: 16. This CDR3 spans 16 amino acids. Germline lookup yields CDR1 SQVTM and CDR2 ANQGSEA. The CDR3 loop reads CSVSTSTGRGDQPQHF. In DNA form, the CDR3 reads TGCAGCGTCTCTACTTCGACAGGGCGCGGGGATCAGCCCCAGCATTTT.

The chain couples TRBV5-1 to TRBJ2-7; D gene uncertain. Looked up from germline, CDR1 is SGHRS and CDR2 is YFSETQ. Between the trimmed V and J ends, which lost 0 bases and 2 bases, there was a span of 3 bases. This CDR3 has 12 residues. CDR3 loop: CASSLDTYEQYF. The CDR3 DNA reads as TGCGCCAGCAGCTTGGATACCTACGAGCAGTACTTC.

This chain joins TRBV7-8 and TRBJ2-1; 15 nucleotides match TRBD2. The CDR3 has 17 amino acids. The V segment lost 5 bases and the J segment 4 bases; nucleotides outside the gene matches: 6. Germline loops: CDR1 SGHVS, CDR2 FQNEAQ. CDR3 amino acids: CASSPGLAGGLYNEQFF. CDR3 bases: TGTGCCAGCAGCCCCGGACTAGCGGGGGGGCTATACAATGAGCAGTTCTTC. Together with reference TRBV7-8 and TRBJ2-1, the CDR3 gives the full variable domain: GAGVSQSPRYKVAKRGQDVALRCDPISGHVSLFWYQQALGQGPEFLTYFQNEAQLDKSGLPSDRFFAERPEGSVSTLKIQRTQQEDSAVYLCASSPGLAGGLYNEQFFGPGTRLTVL.

This chain links TRBV5-4 with TRBJ2-5, with TRBD2 as a possible D gene (6 bases). Germline-derived CDR1 and CDR2 are SGHNT and YYREEE (reference sequence). This CDR3 region has 13 residues. V lost 3 bases and J lost 4, with 10 bases in between. In DNA, the CDR3 is TGTGCCAGCAGCTCGGCCGGGAGAGAGACCCAGTACTTC. Translated: CASSSAGRETQYF.

This rearrangement joins TRBV15 to TRBJ2-1, with a tentative D call TRBD2 (6 bases). In germline, CDR1 is LNHNV, CDR2 YYDKDF (reference sequence). The CDR3 consists of 13 residues. The V and J ends lost 5 bases and 7 bases respectively, with 12 bases between them. CDR3 DNA sequence: TGTGCCACCAGCCTGTGGGGGAGGAATGAGCAGTTCTTC. Amino acids: CATSLWGRNEQFF.

The gene calls are TRBV2 and TRBJ1-1, with 7 positions matching TRBD1. The J segment lost 0 bases and the V segment lost 6 bases, leaving 4 bases of the junction unmatched. The germline gives CDR1 SNHLY, CDR2 FYNNEI. This CDR3 spans 14 amino acids. Here the CDR3 DNA reads TGTGCCAGCAGGTCGGGACAGCTGAACACTGAAGCTTTCTTT. Protein sequence: CASRSGQLNTEAFF.

The chain combines TRBV7-9 with TRBJ1-1; weak D call: TRBD1 (5 bases). Per germline, CDR1 SEHNR and CDR2 FQNEAQ (reference sequence). Trimming stripped 4 bases from V and 4 bases from J, with 7 bases between. This CDR3 has 12 residues. CDR3 region: CASSSGVTEAFF. CDR3 coding DNA: TGTGCCAGCAGCTCGGGGGTCACTGAAGCTTTCTTT.